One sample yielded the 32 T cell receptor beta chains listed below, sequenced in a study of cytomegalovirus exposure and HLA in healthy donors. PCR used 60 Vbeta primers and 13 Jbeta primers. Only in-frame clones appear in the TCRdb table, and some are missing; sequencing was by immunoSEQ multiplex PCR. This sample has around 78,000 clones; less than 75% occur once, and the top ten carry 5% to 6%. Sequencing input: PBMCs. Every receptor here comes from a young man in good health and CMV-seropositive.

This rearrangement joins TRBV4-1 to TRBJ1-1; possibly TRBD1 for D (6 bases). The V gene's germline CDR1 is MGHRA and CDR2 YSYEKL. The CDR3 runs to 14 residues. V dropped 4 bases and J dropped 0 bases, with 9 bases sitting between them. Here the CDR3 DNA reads TGCGCCAGCAGCCCGGGACACCTGAACACTGAAGCTTTCTTT. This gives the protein CASSPGHLNTEAFF.

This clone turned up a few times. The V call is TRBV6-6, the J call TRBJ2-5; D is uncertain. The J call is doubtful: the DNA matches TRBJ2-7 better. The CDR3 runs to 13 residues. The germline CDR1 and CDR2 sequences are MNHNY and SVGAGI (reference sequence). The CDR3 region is CASSYDAAYEQYF. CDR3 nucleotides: TGTGCCAGCAGTTATGACGCGGCCTACGAGCAGTACTTC.

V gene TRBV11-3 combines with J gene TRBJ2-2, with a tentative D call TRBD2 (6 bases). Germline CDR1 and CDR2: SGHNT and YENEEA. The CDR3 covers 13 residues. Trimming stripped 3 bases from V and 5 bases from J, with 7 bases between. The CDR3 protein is CASSLGGTGELFF. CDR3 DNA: TGTGCCAGCAGCTTGGGAGGAACCGGGGAGCTGTTTTTT.

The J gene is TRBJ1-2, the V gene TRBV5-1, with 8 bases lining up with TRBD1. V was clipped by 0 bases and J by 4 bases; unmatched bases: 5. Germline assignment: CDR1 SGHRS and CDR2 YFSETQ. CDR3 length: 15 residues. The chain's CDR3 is CASSLAGQELYGYTF. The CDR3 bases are TGCGCCAGCAGCTTGGCGGGACAGGAACTCTATGGCTACACCTTC.

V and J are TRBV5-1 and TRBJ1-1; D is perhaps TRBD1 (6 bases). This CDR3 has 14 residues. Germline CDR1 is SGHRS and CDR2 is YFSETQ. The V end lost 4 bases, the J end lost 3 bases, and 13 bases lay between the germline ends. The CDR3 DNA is TGCGCCAGCAGCGCCGGACCAGGGGACACTGAAGCTTTCTTT. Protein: CASSAGPGDTEAFF. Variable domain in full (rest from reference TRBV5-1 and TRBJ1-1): KAGVTQTPRYLIKTRGQQVTLSCSPISGHRSVSWYQQTPGQGLQFLFEYFSETQRNKGNFPGRFSGRQFSNSRSEMNVSTLELGDSALYLCASSAGPGDTEAFFGQGTRLTVV.

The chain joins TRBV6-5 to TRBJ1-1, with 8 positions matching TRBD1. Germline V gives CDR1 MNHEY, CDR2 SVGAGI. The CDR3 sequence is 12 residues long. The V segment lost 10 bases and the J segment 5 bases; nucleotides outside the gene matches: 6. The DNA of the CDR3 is TGTGCCACCAAAACAGGGGGGACTGAAGCTTTCTTT. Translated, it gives CATKTGGTEAFF.

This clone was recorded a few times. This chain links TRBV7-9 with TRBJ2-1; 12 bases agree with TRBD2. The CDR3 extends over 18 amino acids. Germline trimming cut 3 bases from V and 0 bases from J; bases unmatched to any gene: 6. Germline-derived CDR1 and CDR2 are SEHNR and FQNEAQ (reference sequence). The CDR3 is CASSLETSGSNSYNEQFF. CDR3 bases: TGTGCCAGCAGCTTGGAGACTAGCGGGAGCAACTCCTACAATGAGCAGTTCTTC.

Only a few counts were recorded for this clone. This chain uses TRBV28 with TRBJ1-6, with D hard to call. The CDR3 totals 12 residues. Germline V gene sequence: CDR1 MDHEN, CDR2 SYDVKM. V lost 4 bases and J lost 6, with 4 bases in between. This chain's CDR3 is CASSSGNSPLHF. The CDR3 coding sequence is TGTGCCAGCAGTTCGGGTAATTCACCCCTCCACTTT. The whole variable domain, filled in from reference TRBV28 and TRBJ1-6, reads DVKVTQSSRYLVKRTGEKVFLECVQDMDHENMFWYRQDPGLGLRLIYFSYDVKMKEKGDIPEGYSVSREKKERFSLILESASTNQTSMYLCASSSGNSPLHFGNGTRLTVT.

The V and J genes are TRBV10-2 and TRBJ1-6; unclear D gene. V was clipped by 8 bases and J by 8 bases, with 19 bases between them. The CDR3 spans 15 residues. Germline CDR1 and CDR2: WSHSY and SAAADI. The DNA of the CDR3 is TGCGCCAGCGCAGCGGTCGGGTCCGCTGATTCACCCCTCCACTTT. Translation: CASAAVGSADSPLHF.

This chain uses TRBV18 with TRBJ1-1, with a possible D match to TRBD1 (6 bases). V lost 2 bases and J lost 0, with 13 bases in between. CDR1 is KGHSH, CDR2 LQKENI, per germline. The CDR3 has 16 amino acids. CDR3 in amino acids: CASSPTQGSMNTEAFF. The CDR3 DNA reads TGTGCCAGCTCACCAACCCAGGGGTCCATGAACACTGAAGCTTTCTTT. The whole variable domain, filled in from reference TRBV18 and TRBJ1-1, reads NAGVMQNPRHLVRRRGQEARLRCSPMKGHSHVYWYRQLPEEGLKFMVYLQKENIIDESGMPKERFSAEFPKEGPSILRIQQVVRGDSAAYFCASSPTQGSMNTEAFFGQGTRLTVV.

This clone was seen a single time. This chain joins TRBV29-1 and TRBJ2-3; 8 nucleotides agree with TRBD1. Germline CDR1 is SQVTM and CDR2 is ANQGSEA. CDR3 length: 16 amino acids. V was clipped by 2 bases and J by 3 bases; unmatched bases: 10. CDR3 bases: TGCAGCGTTGAAAATGCAGGGGGCGCGGGGACAGATACGCAGTATTTT. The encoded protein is CSVENAGGAGTDTQYF.

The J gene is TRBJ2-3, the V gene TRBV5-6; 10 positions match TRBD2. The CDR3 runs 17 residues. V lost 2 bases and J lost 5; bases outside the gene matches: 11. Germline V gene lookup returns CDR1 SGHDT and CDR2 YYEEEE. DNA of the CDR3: TGTGCCAGCAGCTTTAGGACAGGAGGACTAGCGGAAGATACGCAGTATTTT. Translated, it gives CASSFRTGGLAEDTQYF.

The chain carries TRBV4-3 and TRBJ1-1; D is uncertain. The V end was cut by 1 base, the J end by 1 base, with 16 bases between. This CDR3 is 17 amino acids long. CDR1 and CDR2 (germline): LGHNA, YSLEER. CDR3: CASSQAWVEAPNTEAFF. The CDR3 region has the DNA TGCGCCAGCAGCCAAGCTTGGGTTGAGGCCCCGAACACTGAAGCTTTCTTT.

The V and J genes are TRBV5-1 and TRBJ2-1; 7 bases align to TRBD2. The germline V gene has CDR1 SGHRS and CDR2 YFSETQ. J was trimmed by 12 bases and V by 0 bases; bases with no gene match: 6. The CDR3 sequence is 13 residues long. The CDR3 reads CASSLAEGRGQFF. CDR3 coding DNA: TGCGCCAGCAGCTTGGCCGAAGGGAGGGGGCAGTTCTTC.

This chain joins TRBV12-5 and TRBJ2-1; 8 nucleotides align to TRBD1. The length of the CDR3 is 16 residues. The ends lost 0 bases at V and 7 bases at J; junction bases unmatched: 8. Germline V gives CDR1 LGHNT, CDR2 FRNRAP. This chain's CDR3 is CASGLVLGQVGNEQFF. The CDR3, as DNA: TGTGCTAGTGGTTTGGTACTGGGACAGGTAGGAAATGAGCAGTTCTTC.

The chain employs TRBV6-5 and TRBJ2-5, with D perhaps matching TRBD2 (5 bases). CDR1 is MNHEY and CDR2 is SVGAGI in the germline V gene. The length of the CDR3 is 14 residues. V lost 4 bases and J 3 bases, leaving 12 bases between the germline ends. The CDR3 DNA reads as TGTGCCAGCAGTTCCAATAAGCGGAAAGAGACCCAGTACTTC. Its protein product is CASSSNKRKETQYF.

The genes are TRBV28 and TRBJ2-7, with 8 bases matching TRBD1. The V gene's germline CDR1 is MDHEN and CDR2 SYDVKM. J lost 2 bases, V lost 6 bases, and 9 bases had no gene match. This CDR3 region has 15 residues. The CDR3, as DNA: TGTGCCAGCAGCCGCCCGACAGGGGTGGCCTACGAGCAGTACTTC. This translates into CASSRPTGVAYEQYF.

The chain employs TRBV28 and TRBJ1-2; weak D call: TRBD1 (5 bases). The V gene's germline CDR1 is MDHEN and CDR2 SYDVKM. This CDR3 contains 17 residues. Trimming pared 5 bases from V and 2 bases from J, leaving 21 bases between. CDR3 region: CASSTFLAGRINYGYTF. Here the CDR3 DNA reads TGTGCCAGCAGTACTTTCTTGGCAGGGAGGATCAACTATGGCTACACCTTC.

The CDR3 region is CASTYYPGQTSSYEQYF. The CDR3 DNA reads TGCGCCAGCACCTACTATCCGGGACAGACGAGCTCCTACGAGCAGTACTTC. This sequence joins TRBV5-1 and TRBJ2-7; 7 nucleotides line up with TRBD1. Looked up from germline, CDR1 is SGHRS and CDR2 is YFSETQ. The ends lost 6 bases at V and 0 bases at J; junction bases unmatched: 15. This CDR3 contains 17 residues.

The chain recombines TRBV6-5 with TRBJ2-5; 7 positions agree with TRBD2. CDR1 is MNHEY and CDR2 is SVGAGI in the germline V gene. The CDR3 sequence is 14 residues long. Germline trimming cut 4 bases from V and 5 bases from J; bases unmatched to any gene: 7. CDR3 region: CASSWEGSTETQYF. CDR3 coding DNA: TGTGCCAGCAGTTGGGAGGGGAGTACGGAGACCCAGTACTTC.

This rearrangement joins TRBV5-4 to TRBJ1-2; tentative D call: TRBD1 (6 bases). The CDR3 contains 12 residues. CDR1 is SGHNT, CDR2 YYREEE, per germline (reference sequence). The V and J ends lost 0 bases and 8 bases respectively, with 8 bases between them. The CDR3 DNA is TGTGCCAGCAGCTTGGACCAGGGGGGCTACACCTTC. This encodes CASSLDQGGYTF.

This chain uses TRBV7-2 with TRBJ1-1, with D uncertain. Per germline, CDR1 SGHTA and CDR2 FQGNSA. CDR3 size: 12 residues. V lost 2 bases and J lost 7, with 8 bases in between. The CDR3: CASSLRGFEAFF. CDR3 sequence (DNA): TGTGCCAGCAGCTTAAGAGGCTTTGAAGCTTTCTTT.

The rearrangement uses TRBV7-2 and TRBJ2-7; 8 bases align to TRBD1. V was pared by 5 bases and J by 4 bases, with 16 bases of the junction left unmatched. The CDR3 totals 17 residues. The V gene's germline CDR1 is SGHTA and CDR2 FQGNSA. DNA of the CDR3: TGTGCCAGCAGCCCAAAGAACGGACAGGGTAGGGAATACGAGCAGTACTTC. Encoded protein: CASSPKNGQGREYEQYF.

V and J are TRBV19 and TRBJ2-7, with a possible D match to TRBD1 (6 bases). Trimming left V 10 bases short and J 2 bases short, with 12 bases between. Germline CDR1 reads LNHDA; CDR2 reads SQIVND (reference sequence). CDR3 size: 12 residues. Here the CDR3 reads CATGDGPYEQYF. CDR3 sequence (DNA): TGTGCCACAGGGGACGGTCCCTACGAGCAGTACTTC.

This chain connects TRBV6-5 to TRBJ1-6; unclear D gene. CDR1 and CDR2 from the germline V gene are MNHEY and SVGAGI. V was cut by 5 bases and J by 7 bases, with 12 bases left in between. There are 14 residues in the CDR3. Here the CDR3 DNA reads TGTGCCAGCAGTCAATATGGCGGGAATTCACCCCTCCACTTT. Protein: CASSQYGGNSPLHF.

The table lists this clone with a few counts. DNA of the CDR3: TGCGCCAGCAGCTGGACAGGGAAAGACACCGGGGAGCTGTTTTTT. Protein product: CASSWTGKDTGELFF. J is TRBJ2-2 and V is TRBV5-1; 8 nucleotides match TRBD1. The V gene end was trimmed by 3 bases and the J gene end by 3 bases; junction bases not matched to a gene: 4. CDR3 length: 15 amino acids. Germline V CDR1 and CDR2: SGHRS, YFSETQ.

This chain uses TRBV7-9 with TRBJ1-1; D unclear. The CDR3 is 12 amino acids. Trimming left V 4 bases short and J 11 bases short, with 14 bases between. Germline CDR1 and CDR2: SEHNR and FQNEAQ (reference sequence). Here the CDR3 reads CASSSFEGLAFF. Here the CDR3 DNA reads TGTGCCAGCAGCTCGTTTGAGGGCTTGGCTTTCTTT.

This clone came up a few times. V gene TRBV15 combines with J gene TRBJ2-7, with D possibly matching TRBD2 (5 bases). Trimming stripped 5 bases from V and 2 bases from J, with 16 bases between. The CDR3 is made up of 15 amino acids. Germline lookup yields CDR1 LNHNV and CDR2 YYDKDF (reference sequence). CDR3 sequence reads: CATSPGNLGPYEQYF. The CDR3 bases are TGTGCCACCAGCCCGGGAAACCTTGGGCCCTACGAGCAGTACTTC.

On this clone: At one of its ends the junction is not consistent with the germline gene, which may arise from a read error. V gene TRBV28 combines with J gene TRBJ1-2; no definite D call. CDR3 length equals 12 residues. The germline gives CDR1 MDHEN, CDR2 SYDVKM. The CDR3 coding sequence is TGTGCCAGCAGTTGGGCTAAATATGGCTACACCTTC. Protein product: CASSWAKYGYTF.

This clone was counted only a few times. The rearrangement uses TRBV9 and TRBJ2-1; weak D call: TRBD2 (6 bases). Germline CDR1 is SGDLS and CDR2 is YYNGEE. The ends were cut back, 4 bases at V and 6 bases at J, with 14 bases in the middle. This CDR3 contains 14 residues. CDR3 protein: CASSFDPGGNEQFF. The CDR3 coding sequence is TGTGCCAGCAGCTTCGACCCCGGGGGCAATGAGCAGTTCTTC.

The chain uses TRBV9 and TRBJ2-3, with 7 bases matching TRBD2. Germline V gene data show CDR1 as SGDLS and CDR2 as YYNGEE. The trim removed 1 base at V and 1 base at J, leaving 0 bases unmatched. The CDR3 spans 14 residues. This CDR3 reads CASSVTSGTDTQYF. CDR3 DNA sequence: TGTGCCAGCAGCGTAACTAGCGGCACAGATACGCAGTATTTT.

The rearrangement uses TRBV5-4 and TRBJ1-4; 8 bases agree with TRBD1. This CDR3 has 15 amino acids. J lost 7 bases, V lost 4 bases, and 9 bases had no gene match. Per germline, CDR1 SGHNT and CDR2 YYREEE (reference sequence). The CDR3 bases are TGTGCCAGCAGCCTCTCAGGGGGCATTGGTGAAAAACTGTTTTTT. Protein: CASSLSGGIGEKLFF.